This is a list of T cell receptor beta chains from one sample in a study of T cell responses to AZD1222 COVID-19 vaccine. Only in-frame clones appear in the TCRdb table, and some are missing; sequencing was by immunoSEQ multiplex PCR. The top ten clones hold approximately 19% of a sample with tens of thousands of clones, 85% of them seen once. This material consisted of peripheral blood, taken on day 0 of MenACWY control vaccination. The receptors originated from an adult in good health. CDR3s leave out the opening cysteine and the closing phenylalanine or tryptophan.

v_gene	j_gene	len	CDR3aa
TRBV4-3	TRBJ2-7	14	ASSQAALAGPYEQY
TRBV25-1	TRBJ2-7	14	ASSETLTGGPYEQY
TRBV6-1	TRBJ1-3	15	ASSEAGDRLVGNTIY
TRBV15	TRBJ2-7	15	ATSRGSQGARSYEQY
TRBV10-3	TRBJ2-7	11	AISVQGGHEQY
TRBV7-2	TRBJ1-5	13	ASSLAEGGIGPQH
TRBV28	TRBJ1-2	11	ASSLKGGYGYT
TRBV2	TRBJ1-2	12	ASSEVSGGFGYT
TRBV7-8	TRBJ1-6	16	ASSLRGPGTFYNSPLH
TRBV7-8	TRBJ2-7	14	ASSFGAPGGVYEQY
TRBV6-5	TRBJ1-2	10	ASRQGDYGYT
TRBV5-1	TRBJ2-2	14	ASSFKGVLDTGELF
TRBV19	TRBJ1-1	13	ASSGQGRGPTEAF
TRBV19	TRBJ2-1	13	ASSIRTGGLDEQF
TRBV5-4	TRBJ1-1	10	ASKSQNTEAF
TRBV25-1	TRBJ1-2	13	ASSDGGQSIYGYT
TRBV18	TRBJ1-6	14	ASSPRGGRHNSPLH
TRBV7-9	TRBJ1-1	10	ASSWGDTEAF
TRBV4-3	TRBJ2-7	12	ASSAMRGGNEQY
TRBV6-5	TRBJ2-7	10	ASSRSSYEQY
TRBV7-9	TRBJ2-5	11	ASSLQNQETQY
TRBV3-1/TRBV3-2	TRBJ2-5	9	ASMVEKTQY
TRBV5-5	TRBJ1-3	14	ASSLRDFASGNTIY
TRBV10-3	TRBJ2-1	12	AISAPSGNNEQF
TRBV19	TRBJ2-3	13	ASSIATSYTDTQY
TRBV19	TRBJ1-1	10	ASRTGSREAF
TRBV11-2	TRBJ2-5	13	ASTQAGLAGETQY